A single sample is the source of the 14 T cell receptor beta chains below, sequenced in a study of blood T cell repertoires in COVID-19 (dated by TCRdb to 2018 to 2020). The library was obtained by the immunoSEQ multiplex PCR assay. Sourced from immuneACCESS, this table was stored by TCRdb with only in-frame sequences that have V and J called. A share of the clones is absent; for the studies checked, an unresolved V gene accounts for under half, and the remainder has no known explanation. The sample profile shows 150,000 to 200,000 clones; roughly 86% of them were found once. Roughly 7% of the sample lies in the top ten. Sequenced sample: peripheral blood. The receptors were sampled from a woman aged 80 or older in a cohort sampled during active or convalescent COVID-19.

The chain joins TRBV24-1 to TRBJ2-2, with 7 bases aligning to TRBD2. CDR3 length: 16 residues. J gave up 0 bases and V 7 bases, and 7 bases lay outside the gene matches. Germline CDR1 KGHDR, CDR2 SFDVKD. The CDR3 DNA is TGTGCCACCAGCCATACTAGCGCCTCGAACACCGGGGAGCTGTTTTTT. This gives the protein CATSHTSASNTGELFF.

This chain joins TRBV7-6 and TRBJ2-3, with D possibly being TRBD2 (6 bases). Germline V CDR1 and CDR2: SGHVS, FNYEAQ. Trimming cost V 6 bases and J 3 bases, with 16 bases left between them. The CDR3 covers 15 residues. CDR3 residues: CASSPIVEGTDTQYF. In DNA, the CDR3 is TGTGCCAGCAGTCCCATCGTGGAGGGAACAGATACGCAGTATTTT.

The rearrangement joins TRBV7-2 to TRBJ1-5, with TRBD1 matching 9 bases. Germline CDR1 SGHTA, CDR2 FQGNSA. The CDR3 covers 15 residues. The junction had 6 bases not matched to a gene; V was cut back by 5 bases and J by 4 bases. DNA of the CDR3: TGTGCCAGCAGCCCCACAGGGGGCGATAATCAGCCCCAGCATTTT. The encoded protein is CASSPTGGDNQPQHF.

The chain is built from TRBV4-1 and TRBJ1-2; unclear D gene. This CDR3 contains 17 residues. The germline gives CDR1 MGHRA, CDR2 YSYEKL. Trimming cost V 1 base and J 1 base, with 16 bases left between them. Here the CDR3 reads CASSQVTARVINYGYTF. The CDR3 DNA reads TGCGCCAGCAGCCAAGTAACAGCCAGAGTAATTAACTATGGCTACACCTTC.

The chain recombines TRBV11-2 with TRBJ2-5; 8 nucleotides align to TRBD1. Germline CDR1 and CDR2: SGHAT and FQNNGV. The CDR3 runs 17 residues. V lost 5 bases and J lost 4; bases outside the gene matches: 15. The CDR3 loop is CASSPLPGTGWIETQYF. The CDR3 region has the DNA TGTGCCAGCAGCCCCCTCCCCGGGACAGGATGGATAGAGACCCAGTACTTC.

This clone was seen a single time. This sequence joins TRBV27 and TRBJ1-6, with TRBD1 matching over 7 bases. The CDR3 loop spans 14 amino acids. CDR1 is MNHEY and CDR2 is SMNVEV in the germline V gene (reference sequence). Germline trimming cut 4 bases from V and 7 bases from J; bases unmatched to any gene: 4. CDR3 sequence: CASSYGTANSPLHF. The CDR3 DNA reads as TGTGCCAGCAGTTATGGGACAGCCAATTCACCCCTCCACTTT.

The J gene is TRBJ2-1, the V gene TRBV28; 7 bases are a match to TRBD2. The CDR3 consists of 14 residues. CDR1 is MDHEN, CDR2 SYDVKM, per germline. With V trimmed by 3 bases and J by 8 bases, 7 bases remained unmatched. CDR3 protein: CASSFLTSKDEQFF. CDR3 coding DNA: TGTGCCAGCAGTTTCCTGACTAGCAAAGATGAGCAGTTCTTC.

The chain uses TRBV4-1 and TRBJ2-1, with 8 bases fitting TRBD2. V lost 1 base and J lost 7; bases outside the gene matches: 12. CDR1 is MGHRA, CDR2 YSYEKL, per germline. This CDR3 comprises 17 residues. The CDR3 DNA is TGCGCCAGCAGCCAAGGACGCGGGGGGACGTCAAGGAATGAGCAGTTCTTC. Translated, it gives CASSQGRGGTSRNEQFF.

This sequence joins TRBV29-1 and TRBJ1-2, with TRBD1 as a possible D gene (6 bases). Germline CDR1 reads SQVTM; CDR2 reads ANQGSEA. V was trimmed by 5 bases and J by 1 base, leaving 8 bases between them. The CDR3 spans 12 residues. The CDR3 region has the DNA TGCAGCGTTCGGACAGATAACTATGGCTACACCTTC. Translating gives CSVRTDNYGYTF.

The chain has TRBV30 and TRBJ2-1, with 11 nucleotides matching TRBD2. This CDR3 is 17 amino acids long. In germline, CDR1 is GTSNPN, CDR2 SVGIG (reference sequence). V was clipped by 3 bases and J by 4 bases; unmatched bases: 11. For the CDR3, the DNA is TGTGCCTGGAGACGAGGTAGGGGGACTAGCGGTTACAATGAGCAGTTCTTC. The encoded protein is CAWRRGRGTSGYNEQFF.

This chain links TRBV9 with TRBJ1-2; a possible D gene is TRBD1 (6 bases). Germline V gene lookup returns CDR1 SGDLS and CDR2 YYNGEE. The CDR3 is made up of 14 amino acids. The ends were cut back, 3 bases at V and 7 bases at J, with 16 bases in the middle. Written as DNA, the CDR3 is TGTGCCAGCAGCGCCCCGGGGGGCGGCGCTGGCTACACCTTC. Its translation: CASSAPGGGAGYTF.

The chain recombines TRBV6-4 with TRBJ2-7, with D uncertain. The CDR3 sequence is 20 residues long. V lost 3 bases and J lost 0, with 27 bases in between. Germline V gene sequence: CDR1 MRHNA, CDR2 SNTAGT. The CDR3 sequence is CASSEPPPDTNMKSSYEQYV. The CDR3 DNA reads TGTGCCAGCAGTGAACCCCCCCCGGATACTAATATGAAAAGCTCCTACGAGCAGTACGTC.

This clone showed up just once. The genes are TRBV6-5 and TRBJ2-6; no reliable D call. Trimming pared 6 bases from V and 0 bases from J, leaving 9 bases between. CDR3 length: 15 amino acids. Germline lookup yields CDR1 MNHEY and CDR2 SVGAGI. The CDR3 reads CASSQHLSGANVLTF. In DNA form, the CDR3 reads TGTGCCAGCAGCCAACACCTCTCTGGGGCCAACGTCCTGACTTTC.

This chain links TRBV24-1 with TRBJ1-1, with D unresolved. Germline-derived CDR1 and CDR2 are KGHDR and SFDVKD. The CDR3 totals 13 residues. The V and J ends lost 3 bases and 5 bases respectively, with 9 bases between them. The CDR3 reads CATSDRGRTEAFF. In DNA form, the CDR3 reads TGTGCCACCAGTGATCGGGGTAGAACTGAAGCTTTCTTT.